These 24 T cell receptor beta chains originate from one sample sequenced in a study of blood T cell repertoires in COVID-19. TCRdb's copy holds only in-frame clones and misses some; the assay was immunoSEQ multiplex PCR. This table has 100,000 to 130,000 clones, about four fifths appearing once. The sequencing input was peripheral blood. The receptors originated from a woman aged 70 to 79 with acute or convalescent COVID-19.

The rearrangement uses TRBV2 and TRBJ2-1; 8 bases are shared with TRBD1. Germline V gene sequence: CDR1 SNHLY, CDR2 FYNNEI. The CDR3 consists of 13 residues. With V trimmed by 4 bases and J by 6 bases, 2 bases remained unmatched. This chain's CDR3 is CASSGQGANEQFF. CDR3 coding DNA: TGTGCCAGCAGTGGGCAGGGGGCCAATGAGCAGTTCTTC.

This sequence joins TRBV10-3 and TRBJ1-3; 7 nucleotides align to TRBD1. Germline V gene sequence: CDR1 ENHRY, CDR2 SYGVKD. The V gene end was trimmed by 11 bases and the J gene end by 4 bases; junction bases not matched to a gene: 11. The CDR3 has 14 amino acids. The CDR3 nucleotides read TGTGCCGCAAGGGACAGCAGTTCCGGAAACACCATATATTTT. It specifies CAARDSSSGNTIYF.

This CDR3 reads CASSSNQGTGEEDYEQYV. The CDR3 DNA follows: TGTGCCAGTAGTTCAAACCAGGGGACAGGGGAAGAAGACTACGAGCAGTACGTC. This chain uses TRBV19 with TRBJ2-7; 10 bases map to TRBD1. The CDR3 extends over 18 amino acids. V lost 5 bases to trimming and J lost 3 bases; unmatched junction nucleotides: 16. Germline CDR1 and CDR2: LNHDA and SQIVND (reference sequence).

The rearrangement links TRBV28 to TRBJ2-2, with 8 positions matching TRBD2. The CDR3 consists of 14 residues. CDR1 MDHEN and CDR2 SYDVKM come from the germline V gene. Germline trimming cut 6 bases from V and 3 bases from J; bases unmatched to any gene: 3. CDR3 sequence: CASSLSGDTGELFF. DNA of the CDR3: TGTGCCAGCAGCCTTAGCGGGGACACCGGGGAGCTGTTTTTT.

The table lists this clone with a count of one. The chain carries TRBV2 and TRBJ1-1, with D unresolved. The CDR3 has 14 amino acids. V gave up 7 bases and J gave up 1 base, with 13 bases separating them. Germline CDR1 and CDR2: SNHLY and FYNNEI. DNA for the CDR3: TGTGCCAGCAATGCGGTCTTATCGAACACTGAAGCTTTCTTT. The encoded protein is CASNAVLSNTEAFF. Full variable domain (missing parts from reference TRBV2 and TRBJ1-1): EPEVTQTPSHQVTQMGQEVILRCVPISNHLYFYWYRQILGQKVEFLVSFYNNEISEKSEIFDDQFSVERPDGSNFTLKIRSTKLEDSAMYFCASNAVLSNTEAFFGQGTRLTVV.

The chain links TRBV7-2 to TRBJ2-2; possible D gene TRBD2, 6 bases. CDR1 is SGHTA, CDR2 FQGNSA, per germline. Trimming removed 2 bases from V and 2 bases from J, with 15 bases in between. The CDR3 totals 17 residues. CDR3 sequence: CASSLFEASVNTGELFF. Written as DNA, the CDR3 is TGTGCCAGCAGCTTATTCGAGGCTAGCGTAAACACCGGGGAGCTGTTTTTT.

This clone was seen a handful of times. V and J are TRBV6-5 and TRBJ2-7; 7 positions match TRBD1. CDR1 and CDR2 (germline): MNHEY, SVGAGI. The J segment lost 7 bases and the V segment lost 6 bases, leaving 12 bases of the junction unmatched. CDR3 length: 14 amino acids. The CDR3 protein is CASSSSTGPGEQYF. The CDR3 DNA is TGTGCCAGCAGCTCTTCGACAGGGCCGGGGGAGCAGTACTTC.

The chain uses TRBV18 and TRBJ1-6; possibly TRBD1 for D (5 bases). Trimming stripped 2 bases from V and 4 bases from J, with 9 bases between. The CDR3 contains 15 residues. Germline values: CDR1 KGHSH, CDR2 LQKENI. CDR3 DNA: TGTGCCAGCTCACCAGGGGAGGGGTATAATTCACCCCTCCACTTT. It yields the protein CASSPGEGYNSPLHF.

The chain couples TRBV5-4 to TRBJ1-3; 10 positions match TRBD1. Germline V gene data show CDR1 as SGHNT and CDR2 as YYREEE (reference sequence). J gave up 6 bases and V 4 bases, and 10 bases lay outside the gene matches. The CDR3 length is 16 residues. This CDR3 reads CASSIRDRGLENTIYF. The DNA of the CDR3 is TGTGCCAGCAGCATCAGGGACAGGGGATTGGAAAACACCATATATTTT.

The V and J genes are TRBV4-1 and TRBJ1-2; D gene uncertain. Per the germline V gene, CDR1 is MGHRA and CDR2 is YSYEKL. Trimming took 1 base from V and 8 from J, leaving 14 bases between them. CDR3 size: 14 residues. The CDR3 here is CASSQVPSPIGYTF. The CDR3 DNA reads as TGCGCCAGCAGCCAAGTTCCCAGTCCAATAGGCTACACCTTC.

V and J are TRBV27 and TRBJ1-1; no definite D call. The CDR3 totals 16 residues. V lost 5 bases and J lost 1, with 17 bases in between. CDR1 and CDR2 from the germline V gene are MNHEY and SMNVEV (reference sequence). CDR3 DNA: TGTGCCAGCAGTCCACCTACTCCTCCTGGGAACACTGAAGCTTTCTTT. It yields the protein CASSPPTPPGNTEAFF.

The chain combines TRBV30 with TRBJ1-2; D not certain. This CDR3 spans 11 amino acids. In germline, CDR1 is GTSNPN, CDR2 SVGIG (reference sequence). V was clipped by 8 bases and J by 7 bases, with 14 bases between them. CDR3 sequence (DNA): TGTGCCCTGGGCTCCTCCCTTGGCTACACCTTC. Its protein product is CALGSSLGYTF.

This chain connects TRBV2 to TRBJ1-4; 8 nucleotides align to TRBD1. CDR3 length: 15 residues. Unmatched junction bases numbered 3, after V lost 3 bases and J lost 3 bases. The V gene's germline CDR1 is SNHLY and CDR2 FYNNEI. As DNA, the CDR3 is TGTGCCAGCAGTGACAGGGGGCTGGCTAATGAAAAACTGTTTTTT. It encodes CASSDRGLANEKLFF. Full variable domain (outside the CDR3, taken from reference TRBV2 and TRBJ1-4): EPEVTQTPSHQVTQMGQEVILRCVPISNHLYFYWYRQILGQKVEFLVSFYNNEISEKSEIFDDQFSVERPDGSNFTLKIRSTKLEDSAMYFCASSDRGLANEKLFFGSGTQLSVL.

The J gene is TRBJ2-1, the V gene TRBV4-3, with 8 bases fitting TRBD1. V lost 0 bases, J lost 0 bases, and 7 bases stayed unmatched. The V gene's germline CDR1 is LGHNA and CDR2 YSLEER. The CDR3 sequence is 18 residues long. The CDR3 DNA reads TGCGCCAGCAGCCAAGAGTGGACAGGGCTCAGCTCCTACAATGAGCAGTTCTTC. Encoded protein: CASSQEWTGLSSYNEQFF.

A few counts support this clone. The genes are TRBV5-1 and TRBJ1-4, with unresolved D. The CDR3 length is 16 residues. Germline V gene data show CDR1 as SGHRS and CDR2 as YFSETQ. Trimming pared 2 bases from V and 0 bases from J, leaving 11 bases between. This chain's CDR3 is CASSLRSGATNEKLFF. Written as DNA, the CDR3 is TGCGCCAGCAGCTTACGGAGCGGGGCAACTAATGAAAAACTGTTTTTT.

The chain uses TRBV3-1 (or the pseudogene TRBV3-2) and TRBJ1-1, with D unresolved. CDR3 size: 13 residues. Looked up from germline, CDR1 is LGHDT and CDR2 is YNNKEL (reference sequence). Trimming left V 0 bases short and J 5 bases short, with 7 bases between. The CDR3 loop is CASSQEMRTEAFF. For the CDR3, the DNA is TGTGCCAGCAGCCAAGAAATGCGAACTGAAGCTTTCTTT.

The chain has TRBV9 and TRBJ1-2, with a weak D call TRBD1 (5 bases). From germline, CDR1 is SGDLS and CDR2 YYNGEE. V shed 5 bases and J shed 1 base, with 21 bases lying between them. The CDR3 has 17 residues. The CDR3 sequence is CASRISRETGDNYGYTF. The CDR3 nucleotides are TGTGCCAGCAGAATTAGCAGGGAAACAGGAGATAACTATGGCTACACCTTC.

The rearrangement uses TRBV28 and TRBJ2-5; the D is unclear. The V end was cut by 7 bases, the J end by 5 bases, with 14 bases between. The V gene's germline CDR1 is MDHEN and CDR2 SYDVKM. The CDR3 has 13 residues. Here the CDR3 DNA reads TGTGCCAGCACCCTACCTAACCGGGAGACCCAGTACTTC. Its translation is CASTLPNRETQYF. Filled out from reference TRBV28 and TRBJ2-5, the complete variable domain reads DVKVTQSSRYLVKRTGEKVFLECVQDMDHENMFWYRQDPGLGLRLIYFSYDVKMKEKGDIPEGYSVSREKKERFSLILESASTNQTSMYLCASTLPNRETQYFGPGTRLLVL.

The chain is built from TRBV9 and TRBJ2-2, with 7 bases lining up with TRBD1. There are 17 residues in the CDR3. Germline trimming cut 2 bases from V and 0 bases from J; bases unmatched to any gene: 7. From germline, CDR1 is SGDLS and CDR2 YYNGEE. The CDR3 spells CASSVHRDSPNTGELFF. Written as DNA, the CDR3 is TGTGCCAGCAGCGTTCATCGGGACAGCCCGAACACCGGGGAGCTGTTTTTT.

The rearrangement uses TRBV4-2 and TRBJ1-2, with D possibly being TRBD1 (6 bases). The CDR3 totals 13 residues. V was cut by 4 bases and J by 4 bases, with 10 bases left in between. Germline CDR1 is LGHNA and CDR2 is YNFKEQ. CDR3 in DNA: TGTGCCAGCAGCCGAACAGGGTCCTATGGCTACACCTTC. It encodes CASSRTGSYGYTF.

V is TRBV4-2 and J is TRBJ2-3; 11 nucleotides match TRBD2. Trimming removed 2 bases from V and 2 bases from J; junction bases left unmatched: 6. This CDR3 spans 17 amino acids. Germline-derived CDR1 and CDR2 are LGHNA and YNFKEQ. CDR3 DNA: TGTGCCAGCAGCCAATCAGGGACTAGCGGACCCACAGATACGCAGTATTTT. Its translation is CASSQSGTSGPTDTQYF.

This chain connects TRBV19 to TRBJ1-5, with D unresolved. V shed 3 bases and J shed 5 bases, with 11 bases lying between them. The CDR3 is 14 amino acids. CDR1 is LNHDA and CDR2 is SQIVND in the germline V gene (reference sequence). CDR3 amino acids: CASSIPWAHQPQHF. The CDR3 nucleotides are TGTGCCAGTAGTATCCCATGGGCTCATCAGCCCCAGCATTTT.

This clone has only one observation. The chain uses TRBV6-5 and TRBJ2-3, with 7 nucleotides matching TRBD1. V shed 5 bases and J 3 bases; nucleotides not matched to a gene: 8. The germline gives CDR1 MNHEY, CDR2 SVGAGI. The CDR3 contains 15 residues. The CDR3 sequence is CASSQTGVRTDTQYF. In DNA, the CDR3 is TGTGCCAGCAGTCAAACAGGGGTCCGTACAGATACGCAGTATTTT.

A single count supports this clone. The chain uses TRBV7-8 and TRBJ2-1; 11 bases line up with TRBD2. J lost 7 bases, V lost 1 base, and 9 bases had no gene match. The CDR3 spans 17 residues. The germline V gene has CDR1 SGHVS and CDR2 FQNEAQ. As DNA, the CDR3 is TGTGCCAGCAGCTTAGGGATAGCGGGAGGGCCGTGGAATGAGCAGTTCTTC. This sequence encodes CASSLGIAGGPWNEQFF.